A single sample is the source of the 21 T cell receptor beta chains below, sequenced in a study of T cells after yellow fever vaccination. TCRdb reprocessed the 5' RACE reads via MiXCR and lists one record per CDR3 protein. In the table there are more than 350,000 distinct CDR3 sequences, roughly 10% of which are singletons. Sequenced here: PBMCs, sampled on the day of the first yellow fever vaccination. The origin of the receptors is a man between 18 and 29 years old who received the YFV17D yellow fever vaccine.

The chain uses TRBV6-1 and TRBJ2-5, with a weak D call TRBD2 (5 bases). The V end lost 8 bases, the J end lost 7 bases, and 20 bases lay between the germline ends. Germline V gene data show CDR1 as MNHNS and CDR2 as SASEGT. This CDR3 is built from 14 residues. The CDR3 region is CASSPRRGKRTQYF. CDR3 sequence (DNA): TGTGCCAGCTCCCCAAGACGGGGAAAGAGGACCCAGTACTTC.

This clonotype was recorded a few times. J is TRBJ2-1 and V is TRBV20-1, with unresolved D. CDR3 length: 14 residues. The V end was cut by 7 bases, the J end by 6 bases, with 19 bases between. Germline loops: CDR1 DFQATT, CDR2 SNEGSKA (reference sequence). The CDR3 here is CSVDGRSWGNEQFF. Written as DNA, the CDR3 is TGCAGTGTCGACGGCCGCTCCTGGGGCAATGAGCAGTTCTTC.

This clonotype was seen a handful of times. This rearrangement joins TRBV5-5 to TRBJ1-5; TRBD1 matches 7 bases. The CDR3 loop spans 14 amino acids. Losses at the gene ends were 5 bases for V and 2 bases for J; bases not matched to a gene: 4. CDR1 is SGHKS and CDR2 is YYEKEE in the germline V gene (reference sequence). CDR3 region: CASRQGSGNQPQHF. CDR3 DNA sequence: TGTGCCAGCAGACAGGGGTCTGGCAATCAGCCCCAGCATTTT.

The chain recombines TRBV4-1 with TRBJ2-2; possibly TRBD1 or TRBD2 for D (5 bases each). The CDR3 is 13 amino acids. Trimming left V 3 bases short and J 7 bases short, with 9 bases between. Germline CDR1 MGHRA, CDR2 YSYEKL. CDR3 nucleotides: TGCGCCAGCAGCCAGGGACCGGGCGGGGAGCTGTTTTTT. This encodes CASSQGPGGELFF.

This clonotype came up a few times. The chain uses TRBV20-1 and TRBJ1-1, with a weak D call TRBD1 (6 bases). The CDR3 sequence is 12 residues long. Germline CDR1 reads DFQATT; CDR2 reads SNEGSKA (reference sequence). The V end was cut by 7 bases, the J end by 4 bases, with 13 bases between. CDR3: CSVNPGVTEAFF. The CDR3 DNA reads as TGCAGTGTAAACCCAGGGGTCACTGAAGCTTTCTTT.

This clonotype was detected a few times. V gene TRBV6-1 combines with J gene TRBJ1-2; unclear D gene. CDR1 is MNHNS and CDR2 is SASEGT in the germline V gene. The CDR3 length is 16 residues. V was clipped by 5 bases and J by 5 bases, with 21 bases between them. CDR3 protein: CASSPLLPSTPYGYTF. The CDR3, as DNA: TGTGCCAGCAGTCCCCTTCTCCCCAGCACCCCTTATGGCTACACCTTC.

There are a few counts of this clonotype. The V call is TRBV7-8, the J call TRBJ2-1; 8 nucleotides align to TRBD2. J gave up 5 bases and V 11 bases, and 20 bases lay outside the gene matches. Germline V gene sequence: CDR1 SGHVS, CDR2 FQNEAQ. The CDR3 is 17 amino acids. The CDR3 here is CAPTPVSGDRRHNEQFF. In nucleotides, the CDR3 is TGTGCCCCCACTCCAGTTAGCGGGGACCGGCGTCACAATGAGCAGTTCTTC. Together with reference TRBV7-8 and TRBJ2-1, the CDR3 gives the full variable domain: GAGVSQSPRYKVAKRGQDVALRCDPISGHVSLFWYQQALGQGPEFLTYFQNEAQLDKSGLPSDRFFAERPEGSVSTLKIQRTQQEDSAVYLCAPTPVSGDRRHNEQFFGPGTRLTVL.

The CDR3 DNA is TGTGCCAGCAGACACGACAGGGGGACCGGGGAGCTGTTTTTT. Its translation: CASRHDRGTGELFF. The chain uses TRBV5-6 and TRBJ2-2, with TRBD1 matching over 9 bases. The CDR3 length is 14 residues. Trimming cost V 5 bases and J 5 bases; bases outside gene matches: 4. Germline V gives CDR1 SGHDT, CDR2 YYEEEE.

The gene calls are TRBV7-9 and TRBJ1-1; 7 bases line up with TRBD1. There are 12 residues in the CDR3. V dropped 8 bases and J dropped 5; count of bases not matched to a gene: 5. Germline values: CDR1 SEHNR, CDR2 FQNEAQ (reference sequence). The CDR3 reads CASRDSQTEAFF. The DNA for the CDR3 is TGTGCCAGCCGGGACAGTCAGACTGAAGCTTTCTTT.

This clonotype was seen just once. The chain has TRBV6-2 or TRBV6-3 and TRBJ1-5, with 7 bases lining up with TRBD1. This CDR3 spans 12 amino acids. The germline V gene has CDR1 MNHEY and CDR2 SVGEGT. Losses at the gene ends were 4 bases for V and 11 bases for J; bases not matched to a gene: 5. CDR3 sequence reads: CASSSTRGAQHF. For the CDR3, the DNA is TGTGCCAGCAGTTCCACCAGGGGGGCCCAGCATTTT.

This clonotype came up a few times. The chain recombines TRBV6-5 with TRBJ2-1, with D possibly matching TRBD2 (6 bases). There are 17 residues in the CDR3. Trimming cost V 0 bases and J 9 bases, with 21 bases left between them. The germline CDR1 and CDR2 sequences are MNHEY and SVGAGI. CDR3 bases: TGTGCCAGCAGTTACTCGGCTAGCGACACCATAAGGGGTGAGCAGTTCTTC. It translates to CASSYSASDTIRGEQFF.

This clonotype was detected only a few times. The V call is TRBV7-2, the J call TRBJ2-5; D perhaps matches TRBD2 (6 bases). Trimming pared 1 base from V and 2 bases from J, leaving 11 bases between. The CDR3 runs 15 residues. Germline V gene sequence: CDR1 SGHTA, CDR2 FQGNSA. This CDR3 is CASSLVGGDQETQYF. Here the CDR3 DNA reads TGTGCCAGCAGCTTAGTCGGGGGAGATCAAGAGACCCAGTACTTC. Full variable domain (missing parts from reference TRBV7-2 and TRBJ2-5): GAGVSQSPSNKVTEKGKDVELRCDPISGHTALYWYRQSLGQGLEFLIYFQGNSAPDKSGLPSDRFSAERTGGSVSTLTIQRTQQEDSAVYLCASSLVGGDQETQYFGPGTRLLVL.

This chain links TRBV12-3 or TRBV12-4 with TRBJ2-7; D remains unclear. Trimming took 5 bases from V and 3 from J, leaving 17 bases between them. This CDR3 has 15 amino acids. The CDR3: CASSSYSGRSYEQYF. DNA of the CDR3: TGTGCCAGCAGTAGCTACAGTGGGCGTAGCTACGAGCAGTACTTC.

Notes on this clonotype: Compared with germline, one end of the junction differs, possibly owing to a read error. This rearrangement joins TRBV15 to TRBJ2-3; 7 nucleotides match TRBD2. Germline CDR1 LNHNV, CDR2 YYDKDF (reference sequence). The CDR3 totals 15 residues. CDR3 protein: CATSSSAGLTYTQYF. The CDR3 coding sequence is TGTGCCACCAGCAGCTCAGCGGGGCTCACATATACGCAGTATTTT. The complete variable domain, with remaining parts taken from reference TRBV15 and TRBJ2-3, reads DAMVIQNPRYQVTQFGKPVTLSCSQTLNHNVMYWYQQKSSQAPKLLFHYYDKDFNNEADTPDNFQSRRPNTSFCFLDIRSPGLGDTAMYLCATSSSAGLTYTQYFGPGTRLTVL.

This clonotype was found a few times. This chain links TRBV6-1 with TRBJ1-5; no reliable D call. CDR1 and CDR2 from the germline V gene are MNHNS and SASEGT. The germline V and J ends were trimmed by 7 bases and 2 bases, with 21 bases remaining between them. The CDR3 consists of 17 residues. The CDR3 nucleotides are TGTGCCAGCAAAAACGGAGGCGCCGCGGTAGGCAATCAGCCCCAGCATTTT. It specifies CASKNGGAAVGNQPQHF.

This clonotype has a count of ten or more. The V call is TRBV29-1, the J call TRBJ2-2, with TRBD1 matching over 9 bases. The germline gives CDR1 SQVTM, CDR2 ANQGSEA. Trimming cost V 6 bases and J 5 bases; bases outside gene matches: 7. This CDR3 is built from 14 residues. CDR3 residues: CSVPGQGITGELFF. CDR3 DNA: TGCAGCGTCCCGGGACAGGGAATAACCGGGGAGCTGTTTTTT.

This clonotype has more than one count but fewer than ten. The chain recombines TRBV5-1 with TRBJ1-1; D gene ambiguous. Germline-derived CDR1 and CDR2 are SGHRS and YFSETQ. This CDR3 is built from 13 residues. The V and J ends lost 4 bases and 3 bases respectively, with 10 bases between them. The CDR3 is CASSGQVDTEAFF. The CDR3 DNA sequence: TGCGCCAGCAGCGGTCAGGTAGACACTGAAGCTTTCTTT.

The V and J genes are TRBV24-1 and TRBJ1-1, with a possible D match to TRBD1 (5 bases). The CDR3 loop spans 15 amino acids. CDR1 and CDR2 from the germline V gene are KGHDR and SFDVKD. V was trimmed by 0 bases and J by 1 base, leaving 8 bases between them. CDR3 residues: CATSDLRRGNTEAFF. CDR3 DNA sequence: TGTGCCACCAGTGATTTGAGGAGGGGGAACACTGAAGCTTTCTTT.

In its sample, this clonotype was seen many times. The V gene is TRBV7-9, the J gene TRBJ2-5, with TRBD2 matching over 8 bases. Germline V lookup: CDR1 SEHNR, CDR2 FQNEAQ (reference sequence). The J segment lost 3 bases and the V segment lost 5 bases, leaving 8 bases of the junction unmatched. The length of the CDR3 is 15 residues. The CDR3 nucleotides are TGTGCCAGCAGCCTCCGGGGGGGCTCTGAAGAGACCCAGTACTTC. Residues: CASSLRGGSEETQYF.

This clonotype turned up a few times. The chain has TRBV4-1 and TRBJ1-3, with D unresolved. Deletions cut 1 base from V and 5 bases from J, with 30 bases between. Germline V gene data show CDR1 as MGHRA and CDR2 as YSYEKL. This CDR3 region has 21 residues. The CDR3: CASSQVGPAAKIAGFRNTIYF. CDR3 nucleotides: TGCGCCAGCAGCCAAGTCGGACCCGCGGCCAAGATAGCCGGGTTCAGAAACACCATATATTTT.

V gene TRBV4-3 combines with J gene TRBJ2-1, with a tentative D call TRBD2 (6 bases). CDR1 is LGHNA and CDR2 is YSLEER in the germline V gene. The CDR3 loop spans 14 amino acids. V was trimmed by 6 bases and J by 5 bases, leaving 14 bases between them. This CDR3 is CASSTSWLDNEQFF. As DNA, the CDR3 is TGCGCCAGCAGTACTAGCTGGTTGGACAATGAGCAGTTCTTC.